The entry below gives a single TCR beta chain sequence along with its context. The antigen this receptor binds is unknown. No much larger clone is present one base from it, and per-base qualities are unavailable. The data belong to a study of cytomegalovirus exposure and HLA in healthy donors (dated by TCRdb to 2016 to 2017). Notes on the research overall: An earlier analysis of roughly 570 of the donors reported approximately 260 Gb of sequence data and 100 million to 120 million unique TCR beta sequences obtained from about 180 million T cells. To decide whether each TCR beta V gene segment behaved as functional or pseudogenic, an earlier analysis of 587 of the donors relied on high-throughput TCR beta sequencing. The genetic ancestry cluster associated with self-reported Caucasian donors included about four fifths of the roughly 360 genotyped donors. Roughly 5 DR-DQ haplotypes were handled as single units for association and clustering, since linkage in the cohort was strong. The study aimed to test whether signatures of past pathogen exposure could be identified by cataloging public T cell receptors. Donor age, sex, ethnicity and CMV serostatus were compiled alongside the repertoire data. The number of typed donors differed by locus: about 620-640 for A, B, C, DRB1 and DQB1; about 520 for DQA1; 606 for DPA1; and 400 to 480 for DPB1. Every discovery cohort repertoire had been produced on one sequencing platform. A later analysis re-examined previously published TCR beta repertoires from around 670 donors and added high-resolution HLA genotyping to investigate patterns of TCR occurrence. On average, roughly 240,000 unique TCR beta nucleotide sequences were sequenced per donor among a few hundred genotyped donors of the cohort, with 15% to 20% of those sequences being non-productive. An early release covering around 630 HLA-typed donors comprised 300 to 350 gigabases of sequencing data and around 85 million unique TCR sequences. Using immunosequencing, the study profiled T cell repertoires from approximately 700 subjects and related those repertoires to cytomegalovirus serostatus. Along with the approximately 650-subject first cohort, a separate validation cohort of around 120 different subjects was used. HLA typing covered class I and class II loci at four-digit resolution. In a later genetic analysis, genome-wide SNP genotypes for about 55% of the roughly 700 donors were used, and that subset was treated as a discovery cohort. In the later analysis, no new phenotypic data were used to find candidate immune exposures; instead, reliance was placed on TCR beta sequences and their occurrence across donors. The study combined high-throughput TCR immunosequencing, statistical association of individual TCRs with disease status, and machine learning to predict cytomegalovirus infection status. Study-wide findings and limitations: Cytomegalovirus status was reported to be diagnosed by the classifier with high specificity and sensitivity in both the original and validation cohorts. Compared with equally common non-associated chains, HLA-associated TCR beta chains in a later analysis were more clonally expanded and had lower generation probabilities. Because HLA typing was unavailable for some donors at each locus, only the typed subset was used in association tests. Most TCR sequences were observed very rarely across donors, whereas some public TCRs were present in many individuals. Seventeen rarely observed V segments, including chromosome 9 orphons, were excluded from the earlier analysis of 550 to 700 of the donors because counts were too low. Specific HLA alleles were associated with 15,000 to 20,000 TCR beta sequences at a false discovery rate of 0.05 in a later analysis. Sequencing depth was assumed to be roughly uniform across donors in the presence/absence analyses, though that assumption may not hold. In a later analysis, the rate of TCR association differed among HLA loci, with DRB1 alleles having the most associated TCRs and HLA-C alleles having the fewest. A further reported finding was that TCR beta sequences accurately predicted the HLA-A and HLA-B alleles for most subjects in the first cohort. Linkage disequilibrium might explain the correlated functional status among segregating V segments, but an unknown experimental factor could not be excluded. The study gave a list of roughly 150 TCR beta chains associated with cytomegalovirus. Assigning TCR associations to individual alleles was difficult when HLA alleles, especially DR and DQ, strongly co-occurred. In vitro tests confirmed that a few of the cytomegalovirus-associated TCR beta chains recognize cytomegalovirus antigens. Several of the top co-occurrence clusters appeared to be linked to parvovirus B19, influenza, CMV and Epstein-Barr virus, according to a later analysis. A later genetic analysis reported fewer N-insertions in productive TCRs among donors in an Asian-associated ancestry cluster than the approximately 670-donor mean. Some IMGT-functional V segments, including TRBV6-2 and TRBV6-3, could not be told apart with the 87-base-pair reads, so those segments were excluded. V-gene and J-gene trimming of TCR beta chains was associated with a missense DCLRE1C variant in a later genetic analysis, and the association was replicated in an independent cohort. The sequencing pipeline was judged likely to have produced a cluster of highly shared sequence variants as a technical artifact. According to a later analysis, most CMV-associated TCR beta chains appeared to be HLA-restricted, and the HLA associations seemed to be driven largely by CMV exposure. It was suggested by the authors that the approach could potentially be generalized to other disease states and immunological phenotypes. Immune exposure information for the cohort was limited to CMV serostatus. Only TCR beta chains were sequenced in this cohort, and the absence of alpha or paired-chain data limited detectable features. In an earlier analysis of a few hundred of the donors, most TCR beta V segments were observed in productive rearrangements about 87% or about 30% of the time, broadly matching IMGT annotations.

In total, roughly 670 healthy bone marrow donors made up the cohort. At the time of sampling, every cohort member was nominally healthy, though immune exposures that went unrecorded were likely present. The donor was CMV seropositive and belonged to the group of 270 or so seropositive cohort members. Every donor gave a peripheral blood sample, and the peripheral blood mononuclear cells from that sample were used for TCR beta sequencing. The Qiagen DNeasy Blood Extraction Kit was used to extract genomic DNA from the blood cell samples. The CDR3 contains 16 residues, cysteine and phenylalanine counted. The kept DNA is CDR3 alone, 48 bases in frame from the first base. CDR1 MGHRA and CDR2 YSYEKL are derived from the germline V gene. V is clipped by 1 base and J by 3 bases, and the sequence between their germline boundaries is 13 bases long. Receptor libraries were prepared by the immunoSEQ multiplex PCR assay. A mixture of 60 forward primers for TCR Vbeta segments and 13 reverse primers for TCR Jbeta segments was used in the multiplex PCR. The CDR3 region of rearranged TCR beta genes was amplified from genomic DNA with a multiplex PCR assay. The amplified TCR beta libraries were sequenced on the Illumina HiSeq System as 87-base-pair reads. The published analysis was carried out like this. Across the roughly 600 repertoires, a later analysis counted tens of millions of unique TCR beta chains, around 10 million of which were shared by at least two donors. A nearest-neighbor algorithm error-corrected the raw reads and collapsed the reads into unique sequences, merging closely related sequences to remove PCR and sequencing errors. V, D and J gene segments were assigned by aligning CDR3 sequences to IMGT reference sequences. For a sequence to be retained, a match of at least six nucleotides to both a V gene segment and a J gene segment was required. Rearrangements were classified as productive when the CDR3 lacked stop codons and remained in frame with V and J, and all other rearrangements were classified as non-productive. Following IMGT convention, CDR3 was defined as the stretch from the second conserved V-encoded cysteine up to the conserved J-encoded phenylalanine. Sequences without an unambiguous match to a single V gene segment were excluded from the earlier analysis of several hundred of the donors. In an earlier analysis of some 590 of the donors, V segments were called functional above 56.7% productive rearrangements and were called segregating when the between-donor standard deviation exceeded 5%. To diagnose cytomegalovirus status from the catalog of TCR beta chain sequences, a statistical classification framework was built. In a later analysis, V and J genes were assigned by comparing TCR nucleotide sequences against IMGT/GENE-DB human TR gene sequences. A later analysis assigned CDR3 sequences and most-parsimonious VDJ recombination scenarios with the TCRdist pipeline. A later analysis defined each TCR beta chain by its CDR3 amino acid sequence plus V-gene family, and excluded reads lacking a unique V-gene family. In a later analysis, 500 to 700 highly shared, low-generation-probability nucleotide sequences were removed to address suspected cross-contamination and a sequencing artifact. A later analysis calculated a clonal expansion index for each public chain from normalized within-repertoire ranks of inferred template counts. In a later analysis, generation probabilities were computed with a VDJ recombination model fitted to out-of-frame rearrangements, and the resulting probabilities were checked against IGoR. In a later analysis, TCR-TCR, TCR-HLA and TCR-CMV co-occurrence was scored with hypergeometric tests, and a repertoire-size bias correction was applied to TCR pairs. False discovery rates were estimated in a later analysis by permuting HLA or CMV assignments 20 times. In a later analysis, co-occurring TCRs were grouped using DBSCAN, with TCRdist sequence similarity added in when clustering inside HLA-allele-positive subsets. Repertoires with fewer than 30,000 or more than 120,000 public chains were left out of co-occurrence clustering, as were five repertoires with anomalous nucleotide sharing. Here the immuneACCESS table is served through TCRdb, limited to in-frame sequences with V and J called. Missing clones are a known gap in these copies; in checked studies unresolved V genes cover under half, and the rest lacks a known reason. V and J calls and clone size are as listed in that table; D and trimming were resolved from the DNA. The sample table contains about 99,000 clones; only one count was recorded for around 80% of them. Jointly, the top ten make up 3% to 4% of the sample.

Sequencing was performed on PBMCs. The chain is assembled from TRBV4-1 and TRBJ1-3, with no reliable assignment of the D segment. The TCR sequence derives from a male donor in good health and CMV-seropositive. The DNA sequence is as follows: TGCGCCAGCAGCCAAGTATCGGCGGGGAGTGGAAACACCATATATTTT. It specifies CASSQVSAGSGNTIYF.